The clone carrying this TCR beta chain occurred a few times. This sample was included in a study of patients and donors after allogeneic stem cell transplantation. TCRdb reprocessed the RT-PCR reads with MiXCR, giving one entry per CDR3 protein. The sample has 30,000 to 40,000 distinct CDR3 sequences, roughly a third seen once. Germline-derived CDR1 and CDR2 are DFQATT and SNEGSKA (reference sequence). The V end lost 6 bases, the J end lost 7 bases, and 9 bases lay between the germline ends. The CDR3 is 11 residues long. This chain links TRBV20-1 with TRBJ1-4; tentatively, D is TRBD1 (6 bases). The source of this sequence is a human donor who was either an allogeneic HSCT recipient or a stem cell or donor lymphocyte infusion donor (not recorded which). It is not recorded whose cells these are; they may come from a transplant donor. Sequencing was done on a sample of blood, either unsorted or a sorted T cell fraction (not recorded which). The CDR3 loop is CSARTVEKLFF. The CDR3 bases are TGCAGTGCAAGGACAGTTGAAAAACTGTTTTTT.